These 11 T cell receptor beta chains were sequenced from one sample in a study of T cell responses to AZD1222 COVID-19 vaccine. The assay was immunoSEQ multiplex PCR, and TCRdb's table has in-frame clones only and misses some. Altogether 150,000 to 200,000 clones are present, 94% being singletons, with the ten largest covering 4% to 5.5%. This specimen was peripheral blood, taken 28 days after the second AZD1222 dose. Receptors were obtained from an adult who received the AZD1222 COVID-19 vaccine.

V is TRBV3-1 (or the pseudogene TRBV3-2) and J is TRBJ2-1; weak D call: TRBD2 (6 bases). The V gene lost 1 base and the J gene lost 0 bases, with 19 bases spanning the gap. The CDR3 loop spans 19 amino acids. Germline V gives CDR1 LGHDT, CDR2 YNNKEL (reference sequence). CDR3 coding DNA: TGTGCCAGCAGCCAAGGACCCCTCTCTAGCGACAGCTCCTACAATGAGCAGTTCTTC. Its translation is CASSQGPLSSDSSYNEQFF.

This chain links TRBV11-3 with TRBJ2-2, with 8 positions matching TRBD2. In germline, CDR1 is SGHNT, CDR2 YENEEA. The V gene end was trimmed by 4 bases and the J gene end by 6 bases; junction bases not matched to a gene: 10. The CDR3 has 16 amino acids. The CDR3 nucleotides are TGTGCCAGCAGCTCCGGACTAGCCCCCAGGCCCGGGGAGCTGTTTTTT. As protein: CASSSGLAPRPGELFF. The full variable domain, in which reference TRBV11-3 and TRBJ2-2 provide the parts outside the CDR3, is EAGVVQSPRYKIIEKKQPVAFWCNPISGHNTLYWYLQNLGQGPELLIRYENEEAVDDSQLPKDRFSAERLKGVDSTLKIQPAELGDSAVYLCASSSGLAPRPGELFFGEGSRLTVL.

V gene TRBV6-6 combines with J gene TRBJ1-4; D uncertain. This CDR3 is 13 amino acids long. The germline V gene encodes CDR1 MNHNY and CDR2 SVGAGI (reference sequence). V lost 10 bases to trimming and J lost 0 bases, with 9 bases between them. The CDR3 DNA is TGTGCCACCAAGGATTCAACTAATGAAAAACTGTTTTTT. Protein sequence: CATKDSTNEKLFF.

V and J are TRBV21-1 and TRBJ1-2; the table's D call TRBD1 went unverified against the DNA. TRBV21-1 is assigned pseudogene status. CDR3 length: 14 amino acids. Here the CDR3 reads CASSIKGTERGYTF. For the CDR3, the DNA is TGTGCCAGCAGCATAAAGGGGACAGAACGTGGCTACACCTTC.

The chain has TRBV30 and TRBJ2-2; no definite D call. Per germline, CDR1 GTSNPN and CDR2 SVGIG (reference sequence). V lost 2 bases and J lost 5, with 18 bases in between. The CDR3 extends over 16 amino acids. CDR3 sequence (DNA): TGTGCCTGGAGTATAAAGGTGGCAGGCGATACCGGGGAGCTGTTTTTT. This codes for CAWSIKVAGDTGELFF.

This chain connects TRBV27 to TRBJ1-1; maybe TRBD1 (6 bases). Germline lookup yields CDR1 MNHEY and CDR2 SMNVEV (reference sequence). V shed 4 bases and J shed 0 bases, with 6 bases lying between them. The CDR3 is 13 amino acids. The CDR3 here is CASSYRVNTEAFF. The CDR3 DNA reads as TGTGCCAGCAGTTACAGGGTGAACACTGAAGCTTTCTTT.

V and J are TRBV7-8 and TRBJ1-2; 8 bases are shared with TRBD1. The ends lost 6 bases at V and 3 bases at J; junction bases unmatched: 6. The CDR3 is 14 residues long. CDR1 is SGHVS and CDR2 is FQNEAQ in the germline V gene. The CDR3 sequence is CASSRQGKDYGYTF. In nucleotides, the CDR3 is TGTGCCAGCAGTCGACAGGGGAAGGACTATGGCTACACCTTC.

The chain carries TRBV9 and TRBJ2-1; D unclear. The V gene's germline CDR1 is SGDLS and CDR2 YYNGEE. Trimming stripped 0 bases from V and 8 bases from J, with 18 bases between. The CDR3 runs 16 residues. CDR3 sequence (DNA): TGTGCCAGCAGCGTAGCCCCGGATATCGCGCACGATGAGCAGTTCTTC. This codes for CASSVAPDIAHDEQFF.

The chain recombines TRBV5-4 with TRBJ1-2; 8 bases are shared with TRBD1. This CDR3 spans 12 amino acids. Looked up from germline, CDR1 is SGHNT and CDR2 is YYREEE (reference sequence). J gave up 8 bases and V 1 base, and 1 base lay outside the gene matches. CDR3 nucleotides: TGTGCCAGCAGCTTGACAGGGGGAGGCTACACCTTC. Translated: CASSLTGGGYTF.

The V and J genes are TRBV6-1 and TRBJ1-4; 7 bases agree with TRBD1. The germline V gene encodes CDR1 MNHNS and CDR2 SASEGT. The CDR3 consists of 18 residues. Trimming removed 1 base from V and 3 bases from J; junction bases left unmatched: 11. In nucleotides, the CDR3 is TGTGCCAGCAGTGAAGGGGGGACAGCGGGGACAGCTAATGAAAAACTGTTTTTT. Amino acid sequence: CASSEGGTAGTANEKLFF.

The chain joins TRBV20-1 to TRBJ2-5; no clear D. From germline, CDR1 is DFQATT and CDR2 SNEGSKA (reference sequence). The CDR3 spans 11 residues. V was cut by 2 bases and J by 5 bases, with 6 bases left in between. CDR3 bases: TGCAGTGCTAGACTGCGGGAGACCCAGTACTTC. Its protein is CSARLRETQYF.